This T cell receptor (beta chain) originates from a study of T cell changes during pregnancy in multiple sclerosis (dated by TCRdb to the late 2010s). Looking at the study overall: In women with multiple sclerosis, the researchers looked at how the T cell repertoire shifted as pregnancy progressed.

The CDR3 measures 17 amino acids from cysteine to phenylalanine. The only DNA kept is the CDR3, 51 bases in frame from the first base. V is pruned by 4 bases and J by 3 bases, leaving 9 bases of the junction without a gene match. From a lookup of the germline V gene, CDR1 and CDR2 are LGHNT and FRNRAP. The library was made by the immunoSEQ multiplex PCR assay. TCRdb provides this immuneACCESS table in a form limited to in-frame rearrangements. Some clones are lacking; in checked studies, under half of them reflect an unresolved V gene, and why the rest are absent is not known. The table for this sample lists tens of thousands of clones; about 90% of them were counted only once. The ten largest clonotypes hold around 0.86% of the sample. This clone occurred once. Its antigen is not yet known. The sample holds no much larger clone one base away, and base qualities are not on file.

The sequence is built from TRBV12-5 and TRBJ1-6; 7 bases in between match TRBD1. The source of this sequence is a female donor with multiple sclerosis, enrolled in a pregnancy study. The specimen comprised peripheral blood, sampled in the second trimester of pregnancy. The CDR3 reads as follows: CASGYLGQANYNSPLHF. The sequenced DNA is TGTGCTAGTGGTTACCTAGGACAGGCGAACTATAATTCACCCCTCCACTTT. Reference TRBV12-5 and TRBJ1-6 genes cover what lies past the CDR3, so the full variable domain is DARVTQTPRHKVTEMGQEVTMRCQPILGHNTVFWYRQTMMQGLELLAYFRNRAPLDDSGMPKDRFSAEMPDATLATLKIQPSEPRDSAVYFCASGYLGQANYNSPLHFGNGTRLTVT.